Sequencing of this T cell receptor (beta chain) was carried out in a study of blood T cell repertoires in COVID-19. Sequencing was performed with immunoSEQ multiplex PCR; in TCRdb, only in-frame clones are kept and a portion is missing. The sample lists 150,000 to 200,000 clones; about 85% were seen once. The sample holds one count of this clone. V lost 10 bases and J lost 0; bases outside the gene matches: 7. Germline V gene lookup returns CDR1 ENHRY and CDR2 SYGVKD. The CDR3 is 14 amino acids. The sequenced sample was PBMCs or T cells enriched from blood (not recorded which). V gene TRBV10-3 combines with J gene TRBJ1-1, with 8 bases aligning to TRBD1. The receptor was isolated from a woman aged 40 to 50 with acute COVID-19. The CDR3 DNA reads TGTGCCACCACGGACAGGGCAATGAACACTGAAGCTTTCTTT. It encodes CATTDRAMNTEAFF.